This T cell receptor beta chain is drawn from a study of glioma-infiltrating T cells. This clonotype was seen ten or more times. What it binds is unknown. Study-wide results and caveats: Very few CDR3 sequences were shared between tissue and blood.

This CDR3 is built from 10 residues. Germline values: CDR1 DFQATT, CDR2 SNEGSKA (reference sequence). TCR alpha and beta CDR3 regions were amplified from RNA using iRepertoire nested multiplex PCR. Each CDR3 protein gets one entry after TCRdb re-called the multiplex PCR reads with MiXCR. The table shows 84,000 or so distinct CDR3 sequences, with about 23% occurring only once. This receptor was obtained from a human donor with low-grade glioma or glioblastoma, undergoing nonglioma brain surgery, or in good health (not recorded which). Sequencing was carried out using glioma tissue, nonneoplastic brain tissue, or PBMCs (not recorded which). The rearrangement uses TRBV20-1 and TRBJ1-1; a weak D match, TRBD1 (5 bases). The CDR3 DNA follows: TGCAGGGGGGGTATCACTGAAGCTTTCTTT. Translated: CRGGITEAFF.